Reported below is one TCR beta chain. The antigen remains unidentified. This record belongs to a study of graft-versus-host responses after intestinal transplantation. Study in general: All recipients were transplanted with multivisceral, liver-intestinal, or isolated intestinal grafts. Anti-thymocyte globulin was used for induction in all recipients, who then took tacrolimus and steroids for 2 to 4 years. Study-wide findings and caveats: HvG clone declines early post-transplant were associated with peak circulating GvH levels.

Germline lookup yields CDR1 LNHDA and CDR2 SQIVND (reference sequence). CDR3 length: 15 amino acids. V lost 10 bases, J lost 2 bases, and 20 bases lay in between. TCRdb's table, derived via immunoSEQ multiplex PCR, lists solely in-frame clones and lacks some. The table records about 25,000 clones, roughly 94% of them present only once. Material: PBMCs, obtained 156 days after intestinal transplant. The rearrangement uses TRBV19 and TRBJ1-2; D ambiguous. The clonotype was recovered from a human patient who received an intestinal transplant, so some T cells may come from the graft donor. This chain's CDR3 is CATGLSTPQNYGYTF. The CDR3 bases are TGTGCCACCGGGCTTTCCACCCCCCAAAACTATGGCTACACCTTC.